The 27 T cell receptor beta chains below were found in one sample sequenced in a study of blood T cell repertoires in COVID-19. The protocol was immunoSEQ multiplex PCR, while the TCRdb copy is restricted to in-frame clones and leaves out a portion. This sample carries tens of thousands of clones, around 85% of them seen once, and the ten largest clones take 15% to 20%. The sample comprised peripheral blood. These TCRs come from a man between 65 and 79 years old with acute or convalescent COVID-19.

This clone was seen only a few times. The chain is built from TRBV6-6 and TRBJ2-1; TRBD2 agrees at 10 bases. The V and J ends lost 6 bases and 7 bases, in that order; junction bases with no gene match: 9. The germline V gene has CDR1 MNHNY and CDR2 SVGAGI (reference sequence). The CDR3 consists of 15 residues. This CDR3 is CASRKQREGWNEQFF. The CDR3 DNA follows: TGTGCCAGCAGAAAACAGCGGGAGGGTTGGAATGAGCAGTTCTTC.

The chain has TRBV5-1 and TRBJ2-5, with D perhaps TRBD1 (5 bases). This CDR3 spans 14 amino acids. CDR1 and CDR2 from the germline V gene are SGHRS and YFSETQ. Trimming left V 4 bases short and J 1 base short, with 11 bases between. In DNA, the CDR3 is TGCGCCAGCAGCGGCCAGGGTCGCCAAGAGACCCAGTACTTC. Translating it yields CASSGQGRQETQYF.

The chain combines TRBV7-6 with TRBJ2-3; TRBD1 matches at 8 bases. Germline V gene lookup returns CDR1 SGHVS and CDR2 FNYEAQ. Trimming removed 3 bases from V and 0 bases from J; junction bases left unmatched: 5. This CDR3 region has 16 residues. CDR3 sequence reads: CASSFRGRTSTDTQYF. As DNA, the CDR3 is TGTGCCAGCAGCTTCAGGGGGCGGACTAGCACAGATACGCAGTATTTT.

The count of this clone is one. V is TRBV6-2 or TRBV6-3 and J is TRBJ2-7; 10 bases are a match to TRBD1. The germline V gene encodes CDR1 MNHEY and CDR2 SVGEGT. This CDR3 has 15 amino acids. Trimming cost V 6 bases and J 5 bases; bases outside gene matches: 10. The CDR3 is CASSDPGQGTNEQYF. As DNA, the CDR3 is TGTGCCAGCAGCGATCCGGGACAGGGGACAAACGAGCAGTACTTC.

The chain uses TRBV18 and TRBJ1-4; 8 nucleotides line up with TRBD1. Germline CDR1 reads KGHSH; CDR2 reads LQKENI. This CDR3 region has 14 residues. Trimming cost V 3 bases and J 8 bases; bases outside gene matches: 5. CDR3 protein: CASSPPDRVEKLFF. The DNA for the CDR3 is TGTGCCAGCTCACCCCCGGACAGGGTAGAAAAACTGTTTTTT.

This clone was counted ten times or more. The chain carries TRBV27 and TRBJ2-7, with TRBD1 matching 7 bases. CDR3 length: 15 amino acids. Germline V gives CDR1 MNHEY, CDR2 SMNVEV (reference sequence). The junction had 9 bases not matched to a gene; V was cut back by 5 bases and J by 2 bases. This chain's CDR3 is CASSTLGQETYEQYF. DNA for the CDR3: TGTGCCAGCAGTACCCTAGGACAGGAGACCTACGAGCAGTACTTC.

The rearrangement links TRBV7-2 to TRBJ1-2; 12 bases map to TRBD1. CDR1 and CDR2 (germline): SGHTA, FQGNSA. The J segment lost 8 bases and the V segment lost 5 bases, leaving 6 bases of the junction unmatched. The CDR3 covers 14 residues. The CDR3 loop is CASSPGGTGGGYTF. The CDR3 DNA follows: TGTGCCAGCAGCCCCGGGGGGACAGGGGGCGGCTACACCTTC. Based on the CDR3 plus reference TRBV7-2 and TRBJ1-2, the full variable domain is GAGVSQSPSNKVTEKGKDVELRCDPISGHTALYWYRQSLGQGLEFLIYFQGNSAPDKSGLPSDRFSAERTGGSVSTLTIQRTQQEDSAVYLCASSPGGTGGGYTFGSGTRLTVV.

V gene TRBV6-6 combines with J gene TRBJ1-4; D possibly corresponds to TRBD1 (6 bases). CDR1 and CDR2 (germline): MNHNY, SVGAGI (reference sequence). Trimming left V 6 bases short and J 8 bases short, with 10 bases between. The CDR3 has 12 amino acids. In DNA, the CDR3 is TGTGCCAGCAGACGAGGGGGGGAAAAACTGTTTTTT. It is translated as CASRRGGEKLFF.

The rearrangement joins TRBV10-3 to TRBJ1-2; D is uncertain. Germline V gene lookup returns CDR1 ENHRY and CDR2 SYGVKD. Trimming left V 2 bases short and J 5 bases short, with 9 bases between. There are 13 residues in the CDR3. CDR3 loop: CAISEGGTYGYTF. The CDR3 DNA is TGTGCCATCAGTGAGGGCGGAACTTATGGCTACACCTTC.

The rearrangement joins TRBV5-6 to TRBJ1-1, with a weak D call TRBD1 (5 bases). The CDR3 totals 13 residues. Germline V gene data show CDR1 as SGHDT and CDR2 as YYEEEE. The V end was cut by 1 base, the J end by 5 bases, with 9 bases between. This CDR3 is CASSLYGGTEAFF. The CDR3 DNA reads TGTGCCAGCAGCTTGTACGGGGGGACTGAAGCTTTCTTT. Combining the CDR3 with reference TRBV5-6 and TRBJ1-1 gives the whole variable domain DAGVTQSPTHLIKTRGQQVTLRCSPKSGHDTVSWYQQALGQGPQFIFQYYEEEERQRGNFPDRFSGHQFPNYSSELNVNALLLGDSALYLCASSLYGGTEAFFGQGTRLTVV.

The CDR3 sequence: CASSFGRGTEAFF. In nucleotides, the CDR3 is TGTGCCAGCAGTTTCGGCAGGGGCACTGAAGCTTTCTTT. The V gene is TRBV28, the J gene TRBJ1-1, with D possibly being TRBD1 (6 bases). The CDR3 runs to 13 residues. From germline, CDR1 is MDHEN and CDR2 SYDVKM. Trimming pared 3 bases from V and 4 bases from J, leaving 9 bases between. Combining the CDR3 with reference TRBV28 and TRBJ1-1 gives the whole variable domain DVKVTQSSRYLVKRTGEKVFLECVQDMDHENMFWYRQDPGLGLRLIYFSYDVKMKEKGDIPEGYSVSREKKERFSLILESASTNQTSMYLCASSFGRGTEAFFGQGTRLTVV.

This chain links TRBV25-1 with TRBJ2-2; 8 positions agree with TRBD1. Losses at the gene ends were 6 bases for V and 0 bases for J; bases not matched to a gene: 12. This CDR3 contains 18 residues. Germline CDR1 and CDR2: MGHDK and SYGVNS. The CDR3 sequence: CASRGIDRGGPNTGELFF. The CDR3, as DNA: TGTGCCAGCAGGGGGATTGACAGGGGTGGCCCGAACACCGGGGAGCTGTTTTTT.

The gene calls are TRBV7-9 and TRBJ2-7; 7 bases are a match to TRBD2. J lost 0 bases, V lost 5 bases, and 13 bases had no gene match. The CDR3 totals 17 residues. CDR1 is SEHNR, CDR2 FQNEAQ, per germline (reference sequence). CDR3 sequence: CASSGSHRGTNSYEQYF. DNA of the CDR3: TGTGCCAGCAGCGGTAGCCATCGGGGGACTAACTCCTACGAGCAGTACTTC.

The chain uses TRBV10-1 and TRBJ1-2, with D unclear. Germline CDR1 WNHNN, CDR2 SYGVQD (reference sequence). The ends were cut back, 10 bases at V and 3 bases at J, with 6 bases in the middle. The CDR3 loop spans 10 amino acids. In nucleotides, the CDR3 is TGCGCCAATCGAGACTATGGCTACACCTTC. This translates into CANRDYGYTF.

This chain links TRBV7-2 with TRBJ2-5; D gene ambiguous. The CDR3 has 14 amino acids. Germline assignment: CDR1 SGHTA and CDR2 FQGNSA. The V gene lost 4 bases and the J gene lost 5 bases, with 14 bases spanning the gap. CDR3 DNA: TGTGCCAGCAGCTGGGCTACCGTGACGGAGACCCAGTACTTC. This encodes CASSWATVTETQYF.

The chain is built from TRBV7-9 and TRBJ1-5; D possibly corresponds to TRBD1 (6 bases). Germline values: CDR1 SEHNR, CDR2 FQNEAQ (reference sequence). V lost 5 bases and J lost 7, with 18 bases in between. The CDR3 length is 15 residues. CDR3 region: CASSANTGKEQPQHF. The CDR3 nucleotides are TGTGCCAGCAGCGCCAATACAGGGAAGGAACAGCCCCAGCATTTT.

This clone was counted a few times. The chain uses TRBV9 and TRBJ1-1, with 8 bases identical to TRBD1. Germline V gives CDR1 SGDLS, CDR2 YYNGEE. The CDR3 contains 13 residues. After removal of 3 bases from V and 4 bases from J, the junction contained 2 bases not matched to a gene. DNA for the CDR3: TGTGCCAGCAGCGCTGGACAGGGCACTGAAGCTTTCTTT. Amino acid sequence: CASSAGQGTEAFF.

The gene calls are TRBV6-5 and TRBJ2-2, with TRBD1 matching over 7 bases. V lost 7 bases and J lost 4; bases outside the gene matches: 9. Germline CDR1 is MNHEY and CDR2 is SVGAGI. CDR3 length equals 15 residues. The CDR3 sequence is CASMSTGATTGELFF. The CDR3 DNA reads as TGTGCCAGCATGTCCACAGGGGCTACCACCGGGGAGCTGTTTTTT.

The chain employs TRBV9 and TRBJ2-1, with D possibly TRBD1 on 6 matching bases. V was shortened by 5 bases and J by 8 bases, with 17 bases between the two germline ends. The CDR3 extends over 14 amino acids. The germline gives CDR1 SGDLS, CDR2 YYNGEE. Here the CDR3 reads CASSKDSVQYEQFF. CDR3 coding DNA: TGTGCCAGCAGTAAGGACAGCGTACAATATGAGCAGTTCTTC.

In this sample, this clone turned up once. The rearrangement links TRBV29-1 to TRBJ2-1; the match to TRBD2 covers 9 bases. This CDR3 has 14 residues. Germline assignment: CDR1 SQVTM and CDR2 ANQGSEA. Germline trimming cut 7 bases from V and 0 bases from J; bases unmatched to any gene: 4. In DNA, the CDR3 is TGCAGCGGGCAGCGGGAGGTCTCCTACAATGAGCAGTTCTTC. Protein: CSGQREVSYNEQFF.

The chain combines TRBV5-1 with TRBJ2-7, with TRBD2 matching over 8 bases. Germline-derived CDR1 and CDR2 are SGHRS and YFSETQ. V dropped 2 bases and J dropped 5; count of bases not matched to a gene: 6. The CDR3 totals 14 residues. DNA for the CDR3: TGCGCCAGCAGCTTCGGAACAGCGGGAGACGAGCAGTACTTC. It codes for CASSFGTAGDEQYF.

CDR3 residues: CASSIYPEGANTF. The CDR3 coding sequence is TGTGCCAGCAGTATCTACCCGGAGGGGGCTAACACCTTC. V is TRBV6-5 and J is TRBJ1-2; TRBD1 aligns across 7 bases. Germline CDR1 MNHEY, CDR2 SVGAGI. J lost 12 bases, V lost 5 bases, and 12 bases had no gene match. The CDR3 is 13 amino acids.

This chain uses TRBV19 with TRBJ2-2; D remains unclear. Trimming cost V 4 bases and J 1 base, with 16 bases left between them. CDR3 length: 17 residues. Germline CDR1 reads LNHDA; CDR2 reads SQIVND (reference sequence). The CDR3 here is CASSTPRSAKNTGELFF. The CDR3 DNA sequence: TGTGCCAGTAGTACCCCAAGGAGCGCCAAGAACACCGGGGAGCTGTTTTTT.

The rearrangement joins TRBV12-3 or TRBV12-4 to TRBJ2-3; no clear D. V gave up 0 bases and J gave up 4 bases, with 5 bases separating them. This CDR3 region has 13 residues. The CDR3 loop is CASSLAASDTQYF. The CDR3 nucleotides are TGTGCCAGCAGTTTAGCGGCCTCAGATACGCAGTATTTT.

J is TRBJ2-2 and V is TRBV29-1; TRBD2 might be the D (6 bases). Germline lookup yields CDR1 SQVTM and CDR2 ANQGSEA. V was trimmed by 2 bases and J by 5 bases, leaving 15 bases between them. This CDR3 has 15 amino acids. CDR3 protein: CSVERVRGRTGELFF. Here the CDR3 DNA reads TGCAGCGTTGAAAGGGTGCGGGGTCGGACCGGGGAGCTGTTTTTT.

The gene calls are TRBV19 and TRBJ1-1, with 8 bases identical to TRBD1. With 6 bases clipped from V and 5 bases from J, the junction kept 14 bases outside the gene matches. The CDR3 covers 16 residues. The germline gives CDR1 LNHDA, CDR2 SQIVND (reference sequence). The DNA of the CDR3 is TGTGCCAGTAGCACCGCCTGGACAGGGAAGATGACTGAAGCTTTCTTT. As protein: CASSTAWTGKMTEAFF.

J is TRBJ2-7 and V is TRBV5-1, with no clear D. Trimming cost V 1 base and J 2 bases, with 22 bases left between them. This CDR3 is built from 18 residues. Germline CDR1 reads SGHRS; CDR2 reads YFSETQ. The CDR3: CASSLNEDRFFNTYEQYF. The CDR3 DNA follows: TGCGCCAGCAGCTTGAATGAGGATCGCTTCTTCAACACCTACGAGCAGTACTTC.